This entry lists 31 T cell receptor beta chains sequenced from one sample in a study of identical twins. TCRdb re-called the 5' RACE reads with MiXCR, one entry per CDR3 protein. The repertoire holds fewer than 350,000 distinct CDR3 sequences, with about 8.3% as singletons. The sample was also linked to a second study, of yellow fever vaccine responses in identical twins.

Input material: memory (CD45RO+) T cells sorted from blood. These receptor sequences come from a woman under 30 in good health.

In this sample, this clonotype turned up a few times. The chain combines TRBV20-1 with TRBJ1-5; D is possibly TRBD1 (5 bases). The CDR3 is 13 residues long. The V end was cut by 4 bases, the J end by 3 bases, with 10 bases between. Per germline, CDR1 DFQATT and CDR2 SNEGSKA (reference sequence). The CDR3 DNA reads as TGCAGTGCTAACGCAGGGAACAATCAGCCCCAGCATTTT. It encodes CSANAGNNQPQHF.

This chain uses TRBV5-6 with TRBJ1-6; the D is unclear. The CDR3 covers 15 residues. Germline values: CDR1 SGHDT, CDR2 YYEEEE. Trimming removed 1 base from V and 0 bases from J, with 5 bases in between. DNA of the CDR3: TGTGCCAGCAGCTTGCTCGACTCCTATAATTCACCCCTCCACTTT. It specifies CASSLLDSYNSPLHF.

This clonotype was observed many times. The rearrangement links TRBV5-5 to TRBJ2-1; the match to TRBD1 covers 8 bases. This CDR3 contains 15 residues. Trimming removed 1 base from V and 6 bases from J; junction bases left unmatched: 6. The germline V gene has CDR1 SGHKS and CDR2 YYEKEE (reference sequence). In nucleotides, the CDR3 is TGTGCCAGCAGCTTGCTTGGACAGGGACTCAATGAGCAGTTCTTC. Residues: CASSLLGQGLNEQFF.

In regard to this clonotype: A much larger clone lies one base from this, so it may be a read error. This chain links TRBV6-4 with TRBJ2-1; no firm D call. CDR1 and CDR2 (germline): MRHNA, SNTAGT. This CDR3 spans 13 amino acids. Between the trimmed V and J ends, which lost 2 bases and 8 bases, there was a span of 10 bases. CDR3 region: CASSDGRADEQFF. Written as DNA, the CDR3 is TGTGCCAGCAGTGACGGAAGGGCCGATGAGCAGTTCTTC.

This clonotype was found many times. The V and J genes are TRBV6-1 and TRBJ2-2; 9 bases are shared with TRBD2. Germline V gene lookup returns CDR1 MNHNS and CDR2 SASEGT. CDR3 length equals 17 residues. V lost 10 bases, J lost 4 bases, and 16 bases stayed unmatched. CDR3 coding DNA: TGTGCCACCGCCGACCTCGGGACTAGCCGCGGCACCGGGGAGCTGTTTTTT. Protein: CATADLGTSRGTGELFF.

This clonotype was found many times. The rearrangement links TRBV2 to TRBJ1-1; TRBD1 matches at 7 bases. Germline V gene data show CDR1 as SNHLY and CDR2 as FYNNEI. V trimming: 5 bases; J trimming: 6 bases; junction bases outside the gene matches: 9. This CDR3 contains 14 residues. CDR3 coding DNA: TGTGCCAGCAGTCCACAGGGGAGTAGGGCTGAAGCTTTCTTT. As protein: CASSPQGSRAEAFF.

This clonotype was detected ten times or more. The rearrangement links TRBV3-1 to TRBJ1-5; D remains ambiguous. V was trimmed by 1 base and J by 9 bases, leaving 10 bases between them. This CDR3 region has 13 residues. Germline CDR1 is LGHDT and CDR2 is YNNKEL (reference sequence). The CDR3 DNA sequence: TGTGCCAGCAGCCAAGGGGATCGGCGGCCCCAGCATTTT. Its translation is CASSQGDRRPQHF.

This clonotype appeared a few times. CDR3 bases: TGTGCCAGCAGCTTAAGTGGTCAGGTCCAAGAGACCCAGTACTTC. Encoded protein: CASSLSGQVQETQYF. The chain couples TRBV7-2 to TRBJ2-5, with D uncertain. V shed 2 bases and J shed 1 base, with 11 bases lying between them. CDR1 and CDR2 from the germline V gene are SGHTA and FQGNSA. CDR3 length: 15 amino acids.

The chain combines TRBV19 with TRBJ1-1; no definite D call. Germline-derived CDR1 and CDR2 are LNHDA and SQIVND (reference sequence). The ends were cut back, 4 bases at V and 0 bases at J, with 6 bases in the middle. The CDR3 has 13 amino acids. The CDR3 loop is CASSNSMNTEAFF. CDR3 sequence (DNA): TGTGCCAGTAGTAACAGTATGAACACTGAAGCTTTCTTT.

The rearrangement uses TRBV6-2 or TRBV6-3 and TRBJ2-2; D perhaps matches TRBD1 (6 bases). From germline, CDR1 is MNHEY and CDR2 SVGEGT. There are 16 residues in the CDR3. Trimming removed 6 bases from V and 9 bases from J, with 23 bases in between. The DNA for the CDR3 is TGTGCCAGCAGGAACGATGGACAAGGGGGTCTAAGGGAGCTGTTTTTT. As protein: CASRNDGQGGLRELFF.

This clonotype has more than one count but fewer than ten. The J gene is TRBJ2-5, the V gene TRBV5-5; 7 positions match TRBD2. V dropped 1 base and J dropped 5; count of bases not matched to a gene: 5. CDR1 and CDR2 (germline): SGHKS, YYEKEE (reference sequence). CDR3 size: 14 residues. The CDR3 DNA follows: TGTGCCAGCAGCTTGTGGCGGGGGATCGAGACCCAGTACTTC. Encoded protein: CASSLWRGIETQYF.

This clonotype was recorded at least ten times. This rearrangement joins TRBV2 to TRBJ1-3, with D unresolved. V gave up 3 bases and J gave up 0 bases, with 9 bases separating them. This CDR3 comprises 15 residues. Germline CDR1 reads SNHLY; CDR2 reads FYNNEI. CDR3 loop: CASSDRPASGNTIYF. As DNA, the CDR3 is TGTGCCAGCAGTGATAGGCCGGCCTCTGGAAACACCATATATTTT.

This clonotype turned up a few times. V is TRBV2 and J is TRBJ1-3, with D perhaps TRBD1 (6 bases). V was clipped by 2 bases and J by 5 bases, with 13 bases between them. The length of the CDR3 is 15 residues. Germline V gene data show CDR1 as SNHLY and CDR2 as FYNNEI. As DNA, the CDR3 is TGTGCCAGCAGTGAAAACCGGGGGCGCAGAAACACCATATATTTT. It translates to CASSENRGRRNTIYF.

The V call is TRBV2, the J call TRBJ1-6; TRBD1 might be the D (5 bases). Germline-derived CDR1 and CDR2 are SNHLY and FYNNEI. This CDR3 region has 17 residues. Trimming cost V 5 bases and J 9 bases, with 23 bases left between them. CDR3 coding DNA: TGTGCCAGCAGTCGGTACGGGGGAAGGGTGGAGAGTTCACCCCTCCACTTT. Translation: CASSRYGGRVESSPLHF.

This clonotype was picked up a small number of times. This chain uses TRBV20-1 with TRBJ2-1, with D perhaps TRBD2 (7 bases). Per the germline V gene, CDR1 is DFQATT and CDR2 is SNEGSKA (reference sequence). The ends were cut back, 3 bases at V and 4 bases at J, with 16 bases in the middle. There are 15 residues in the CDR3. Here the CDR3 DNA reads TGCAGTGCTAGGGGGGGGCAGGGTGATTACAATGAGCAGTTCTTC. This sequence encodes CSARGGQGDYNEQFF.

This clonotype is medium-sized. This CDR3 is CASSFANRNYPTQYF. In DNA, the CDR3 is TGTGCCAGCAGCTTCGCTAACAGGAACTATCCTACGCAGTATTTT. The genes are TRBV7-9 and TRBJ2-3; perhaps TRBD1 as D (5 bases). The CDR3 contains 15 residues. V lost 3 bases to trimming and J lost 8 bases, with 18 bases between them. Per the germline V gene, CDR1 is SEHNR and CDR2 is FQNEAQ (reference sequence). Complete variable domain (other parts from reference TRBV7-9 and TRBJ2-3): DTGVSQNPRHKITKRGQNVTFRCDPISEHNRLYWYRQTLGQGPEFLTYFQNEAQLEKSRLLSDRFSAERPKGSFSTLEIQRTEQGDSAMYLCASSFANRNYPTQYFGPGTRLTVL.

This clonotype showed up just a few times. The chain combines TRBV3-1 with TRBJ2-2; TRBD1 matches 9 bases. Unmatched junction bases numbered 10, after V lost 0 bases and J lost 5 bases. This CDR3 contains 18 residues. CDR1 and CDR2 from the germline V gene are LGHDT and YNNKEL (reference sequence). This chain's CDR3 is CASSQDRNRGRGTGELFF. DNA for the CDR3: TGTGCCAGCAGCCAAGATAGGAACAGGGGGCGCGGTACCGGGGAGCTGTTTTTT.

This clonotype appeared a few times. The chain links TRBV14 to TRBJ2-3; 10 positions agree with TRBD2. The CDR3 spans 18 residues. The trim removed 1 base at V and 0 bases at J, leaving 7 bases unmatched. Germline V lookup: CDR1 SGHDN, CDR2 FVKESK. This CDR3 is CASSQGAASGGSTDTQYF. The DNA for the CDR3 is TGTGCCAGCAGCCAAGGGGCCGCTAGCGGGGGCAGCACAGATACGCAGTATTTT. Filled out from reference TRBV14 and TRBJ2-3, the complete variable domain reads EAGVTQFPSHSVIEKGQTVTLRCDPISGHDNLYWYRRVMGKEIKFLLHFVKESKQDESGMPNNRFLAERTGGTYSTLKVQPAELEDSGVYFCASSQGAASGGSTDTQYFGPGTRLTVL.

This clonotype was counted only a few times. The chain is built from TRBV20-1 and TRBJ1-2; 9 positions match TRBD1. The trim removed 6 bases at V and 2 bases at J, leaving 7 bases unmatched. Germline loops: CDR1 DFQATT, CDR2 SNEGSKA (reference sequence). The CDR3 totals 14 residues. The CDR3 bases are TGCAGTGCACGAACGGGACAGGGAAACTATGGCTACACCTTC. Protein sequence: CSARTGQGNYGYTF.

This clonotype showed up many times. The chain has TRBV7-9 and TRBJ2-5, with TRBD1 identical over 9 bases. Germline loops: CDR1 SEHNR, CDR2 FQNEAQ (reference sequence). The CDR3 runs 14 residues. The V gene end was trimmed by 2 bases and the J gene end by 7 bases; junction bases not matched to a gene: 5. CDR3 nucleotide sequence: TGTGCCAGCAGCTTACGGGACAGGGAGTCGACCCAGTACTTC. Encoded protein: CASSLRDRESTQYF.

This sequence joins TRBV7-9 and TRBJ1-2; TRBD1 is a possible D gene (6 bases). The CDR3 sequence is 11 residues long. Germline-derived CDR1 and CDR2 are SEHNR and FQNEAQ (reference sequence). The V and J ends lost 1 base and 10 bases respectively, with 7 bases between them. CDR3 amino acids: CASSLDRVYTF. Written as DNA, the CDR3 is TGTGCCAGCAGCTTAGACAGGGTCTACACCTTC.

A few counts support this clonotype. The V and J genes are TRBV11-2 and TRBJ2-3; no clear D gene. Germline V gene data show CDR1 as SGHAT and CDR2 as FQNNGV. Trimming took 3 bases from V and 4 from J, leaving 17 bases between them. This CDR3 has 16 amino acids. The CDR3 reads CASSLRLAKGADTQYF. CDR3 in DNA: TGTGCCAGCAGCTTGCGACTCGCTAAAGGCGCAGATACGCAGTATTTT.

This clonotype was recorded many times. The CDR3 sequence: CASRRGGESNQPQHF. The CDR3 region has the DNA TGTGCCAGCAGGAGGGGGGGTGAGAGCAATCAGCCCCAGCATTTT. The chain joins TRBV6-1 to TRBJ1-5; tentatively, D is TRBD1 (6 bases). The germline V gene encodes CDR1 MNHNS and CDR2 SASEGT. V was shortened by 6 bases and J by 1 base, with 13 bases between the two germline ends. This CDR3 is built from 15 residues.

In its sample, this clonotype was seen a few times. This chain connects TRBV3-1 to TRBJ1-4; TRBD1 matches at 7 bases. Germline lookup yields CDR1 LGHDT and CDR2 YNNKEL (reference sequence). J was trimmed by 13 bases and V by 0 bases; bases with no gene match: 8. This CDR3 comprises 14 residues. The CDR3 coding sequence is TGTGCCAGCAGCCAAGATTCGTTCAGGGGGTCACTGTTTTTT. Protein sequence: CASSQDSFRGSLFF.

This clonotype has a handful of counts. The rearrangement joins TRBV28 to TRBJ2-7; possibly TRBD1 for D (6 bases). CDR1 is MDHEN, CDR2 SYDVKM, per germline. V lost 6 bases and J lost 6, with 12 bases in between. The length of the CDR3 is 12 residues. Written as DNA, the CDR3 is TGTGCCAGCAGAACCGACAGGTTCGAGCAGTACTTC. It yields the protein CASRTDRFEQYF.

This clonotype was observed many times. The chain joins TRBV20-1 to TRBJ1-1, with D unresolved. The V gene lost 6 bases and the J gene lost 1 base, with 9 bases spanning the gap. Germline lookup yields CDR1 DFQATT and CDR2 SNEGSKA (reference sequence). The CDR3 contains 12 residues. CDR3 nucleotide sequence: TGCAGTGCCCGGACCTCGAACACTGAAGCTTTCTTT. Protein: CSARTSNTEAFF.

This clonotype was seen ten or more times. The chain joins TRBV3-1 to TRBJ1-1, with D unclear. The length of the CDR3 is 14 residues. Trimming removed 0 bases at V and 0 bases at J, with 5 bases between. Per germline, CDR1 LGHDT and CDR2 YNNKEL (reference sequence). CDR3 in amino acids: CASSQDFMNTEAFF. The CDR3 DNA reads as TGTGCCAGCAGCCAAGATTTCATGAACACTGAAGCTTTCTTT.

The V call is TRBV7-9, the J call TRBJ2-1; 13 nucleotides line up with TRBD2. The CDR3 runs to 17 residues. The V segment lost 1 base and the J segment 8 bases; nucleotides outside the gene matches: 8. CDR1 is SEHNR, CDR2 FQNEAQ, per germline (reference sequence). CDR3 sequence reads: CASSLGYGTSGIYEQFF. The CDR3 nucleotides read TGTGCCAGCAGCTTAGGTTATGGGACTAGCGGGATCTATGAGCAGTTCTTC.

This clonotype was counted many times. This chain connects TRBV28 to TRBJ2-3; the match to TRBD1 covers 7 bases. CDR3 length: 14 amino acids. After removal of 6 bases from V and 2 bases from J, the junction contained 5 bases not matched to a gene. Germline assignment: CDR1 MDHEN and CDR2 SYDVKM. This CDR3 is CASSRQGITDTQYF. CDR3 nucleotide sequence: TGTGCCAGCAGCCGACAGGGTATCACAGATACGCAGTATTTT.

A few counts support this clonotype. The chain joins TRBV2 to TRBJ2-1; 7 bases are a match to TRBD1. In germline, CDR1 is SNHLY, CDR2 FYNNEI. J was trimmed by 8 bases and V by 6 bases; bases with no gene match: 7. The CDR3 runs to 13 residues. The CDR3 protein is CASRSGGWHEQFF. CDR3 nucleotides: TGTGCCAGCAGGTCAGGGGGATGGCATGAGCAGTTCTTC.

This clonotype was found a few times. V usage is TRBV20-1 and J usage is TRBJ2-1; weak D call: TRBD2 (7 bases). CDR3 length: 15 residues. Germline CDR1 and CDR2: DFQATT and SNEGSKA (reference sequence). The V end lost 2 bases, the J end lost 2 bases, and 13 bases lay between the germline ends. The CDR3 DNA sequence: TGCAGTGCTAGAAGGAACGGGGGGCCCTACAATGAGCAGTTCTTC. Amino acids: CSARRNGGPYNEQFF.